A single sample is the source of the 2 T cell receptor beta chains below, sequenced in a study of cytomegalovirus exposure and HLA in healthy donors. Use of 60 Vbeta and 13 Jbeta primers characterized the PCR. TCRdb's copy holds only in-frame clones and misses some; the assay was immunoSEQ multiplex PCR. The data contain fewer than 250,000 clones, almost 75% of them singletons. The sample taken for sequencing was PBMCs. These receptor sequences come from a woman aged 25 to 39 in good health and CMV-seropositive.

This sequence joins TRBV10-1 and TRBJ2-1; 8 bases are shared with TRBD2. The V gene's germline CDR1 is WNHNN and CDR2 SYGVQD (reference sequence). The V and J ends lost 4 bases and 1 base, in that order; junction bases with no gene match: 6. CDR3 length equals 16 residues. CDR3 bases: TGCGCCAGCAGTGTGGGAGCGGGAGTATCCTACAATGAGCAGTTCTTC. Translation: CASSVGAGVSYNEQFF.

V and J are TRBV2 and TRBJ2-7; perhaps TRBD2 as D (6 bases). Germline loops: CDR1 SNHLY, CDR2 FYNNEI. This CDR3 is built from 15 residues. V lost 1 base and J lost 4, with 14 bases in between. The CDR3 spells CASSEGAVAVYEQYF. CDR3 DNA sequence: TGTGCCAGCAGTGAAGGGGCCGTAGCGGTATACGAGCAGTACTTC.